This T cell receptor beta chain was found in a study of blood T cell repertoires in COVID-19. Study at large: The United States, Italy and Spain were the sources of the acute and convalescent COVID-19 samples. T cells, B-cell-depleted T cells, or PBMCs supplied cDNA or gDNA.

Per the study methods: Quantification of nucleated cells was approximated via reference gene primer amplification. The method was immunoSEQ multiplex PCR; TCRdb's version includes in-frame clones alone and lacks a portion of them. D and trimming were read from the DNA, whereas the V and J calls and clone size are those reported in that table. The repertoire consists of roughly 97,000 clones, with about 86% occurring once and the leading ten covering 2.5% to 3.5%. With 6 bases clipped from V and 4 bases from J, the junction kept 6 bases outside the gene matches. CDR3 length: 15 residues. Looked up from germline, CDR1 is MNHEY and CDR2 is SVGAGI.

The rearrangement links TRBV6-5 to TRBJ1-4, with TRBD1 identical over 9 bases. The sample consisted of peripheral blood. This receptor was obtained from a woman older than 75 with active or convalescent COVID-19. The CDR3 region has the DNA TGTGCCAGCAGGCCGGGACAGGGCGATAATGAAAAACTGTTTTTT. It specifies CASRPGQGDNEKLFF.